This T cell receptor (beta chain) emerged from a study of T cells in Graves' hyperthyroidism and ophthalmopathy. TCR beta CDR3 region amplification was performed from RNA transcripts. Carried out on the TCR CDR3, a first-round RT-PCR used the HTBI primer set. TCRdb re-called the multiplex PCR reads with MiXCR, one entry per CDR3 protein. The table records approximately 640,000 distinct CDR3 sequences, roughly 17% of them present only once. Losses at the gene ends were 5 bases for V and 4 bases for J; bases not matched to a gene: 3. CDR3 length: 14 residues. CDR1 is LNHDA, CDR2 SQIVND, per germline (reference sequence). Criteria for exclusion of patients were uncontrolled infection, other autoimmune disease, pregnancy or lactation. From approximately 9.3 ml of fresh peripheral blood, PBMCs were isolated.

Sequences were obtained from blood. J is TRBJ2-1 and V is TRBV19; TRBD2 matches 9 bases. This receptor was taken from a man aged 45-65 years with Graves' hyperthyroidism. The CDR3 spells CASSPSGKYNEQFF. As DNA, the CDR3 is TGTGCCAGTAGTCCTAGCGGGAAATACAATGAGCAGTTCTTC.